The sample holds a few counts of the clone carrying this T cell receptor beta chain. As yet, its antigen is unknown. PCR involved 60 Vbeta and 13 Jbeta primers. Clones were sequenced by immunoSEQ multiplex PCR, and TCRdb holds only the in-frame ones, with some missing. The sample has fewer than 200,000 clones; approximately 80% are singletons. The data derive from a study of cytomegalovirus exposure and HLA in healthy donors. Study-level points and caveats: DRB1 showed the most TCR associations and HLA-C the fewest in a later analysis, as rates varied by HLA locus. A later analysis found common viral pathogens apparently linked to several of the most significant clusters. In a later analysis, V- and J-gene trimming of beta chains associated with a DCLRE1C missense variant, replicated independently. The only immune exposure information that was available was CMV serostatus.

Between the trimmed V and J ends, which lost 0 bases and 2 bases, there was a span of 14 bases. Germline CDR1 SGHDN, CDR2 FVKESK. The CDR3 sequence is 16 residues long. This sequence joins TRBV14 and TRBJ2-7, with a weak D call TRBD2 (5 bases). The material sequenced was PBMCs. This sequence originates from a young woman in good health and CMV-seronegative. CDR3 coding DNA: TGTGCCAGCAGCCAAGAGACGGGGTCCCTTACCTACGAGCAGTACTTC. Translating it yields CASSQETGSLTYEQYF. Looking up the rest from reference TRBV14 and TRBJ2-7 gives the full variable domain: EAGVTQFPSHSVIEKGQTVTLRCDPISGHDNLYWYRRVMGKEIKFLLHFVKESKQDESGMPNNRFLAERTGGTYSTLKVQPAELEDSGVYFCASSQETGSLTYEQYFGPGTRLTVT.